Sequencing of this T cell receptor (beta chain) was carried out in a study of T cell responses to AZD1222 COVID-19 vaccine. Study-wide results and limits: White British people made up most donors, females outnumbered males, and clonal diversity was possibly underestimated.

In regard to this clone: Antigen: not known.

Using immunoSEQ multiplex PCR, the repertoire was profiled, and TCRdb retains in-frame clones only, with some absent. The profile shows roughly 66,000 clones, 75% to 85% of them singletons. With V trimmed by 3 bases and J by 5 bases, 2 bases remained unmatched. Per germline, CDR1 SGHVS and CDR2 FQNEAQ. CDR3 length equals 14 residues. The chain couples TRBV7-8 to TRBJ2-2, with 8 nucleotides matching TRBD2. The clonotype comes from an adult in good health. Sample: peripheral blood, taken on day 0 of AZD1222 vaccination. The CDR3: CASSFRGGTGELFF. The CDR3 DNA is TGTGCCAGCAGCTTTCGGGGGGGAACCGGGGAGCTGTTTTTT.